These T cell receptor beta chains were read from a single sample in a study of shared clonotypes between healthy human individuals. Only in-frame clones appear in the TCRdb table, and some are missing; sequencing was by immunoSEQ multiplex PCR. The sample shows more than 550,000 clones, about two thirds of them seen only once. Material: memory CD4+ T cells sorted from blood. Every receptor here comes from a woman under 40 in good health. The CDR3 runs from the conserved cysteine through the conserved F or W. D genes are given only for firm matches. The size field is filled for only some rows; it gives once, few, many or a size class.

clone size: -
J gene: TRBJ1-4
D gene: TRBD1
V gene: TRBV4-1
CDR3 protein: CASSLRQGSNEKLFF
CDR3 DNA: TGCGCCAGCAGCCTACGACAGGGATCAAATGAAAAACTGTTTTTT

clone size: -
J gene: TRBJ2-6
D gene: TRBD2
V gene: TRBV7-2
CDR3 protein: CASTPKLAGASGANVLTF
CDR3 DNA: TGTGCCAGCACGCCGAAACTAGCGGGGGCCTCTGGGGCCAACGTCCTGACTTTC

clone size: -
J gene: TRBJ2-3
D gene: TRBD2
V gene: TRBV19
CDR3 protein: CASKGREGLFRTDTQYF
CDR3 DNA: TGTGCCAGTAAGGGGCGGGAGGGCCTATTTCGTACAGATACGCAGTATTTT

clone size: -
J gene: TRBJ2-5
D gene: -
V gene: TRBV25-1
CDR3 protein: CASSGQRLQETQYF
CDR3 DNA: TGTGCCAGCAGTGGGCAGCGTTTACAAGAGACCCAGTACTTC

clone size: -
J gene: TRBJ2-7
D gene: TRBD1
V gene: TRBV10-1
CDR3 protein: CASSEGTGTPYGQYF
CDR3 DNA: TGCGCCAGCAGTGAGGGGACAGGGACCCCTTACGGGCAGTACTTC

clone size: many
J gene: TRBJ1-1
D gene: -
V gene: TRBV7-2
CDR3 protein: CASSLVSGAMGAEAFF
CDR3 DNA: TGTGCCAGCAGCTTAGTCTCTGGGGCCATGGGCGCTGAAGCTTTCTTT

clone size: -
J gene: TRBJ2-3
D gene: -
V gene: TRBV6-5
CDR3 protein: CASSLDGQRDTQYF
CDR3 DNA: TGTGCCAGCAGCCTCGACGGGCAGCGGGATACGCAGTATTTT

clone size: -
J gene: TRBJ2-3
D gene: -
V gene: TRBV28
CDR3 protein: CASSLPDTQYF
CDR3 DNA: TGTGCCAGCAGCCTGCCAGATACGCAGTATTTT

clone size: -
J gene: TRBJ2-5
D gene: -
V gene: TRBV18
CDR3 protein: CASSPPSVGETQYF
CDR3 DNA: TGTGCCAGCTCACCACCCTCGGTGGGGGAGACCCAGTACTTC

clone size: -
J gene: TRBJ1-1
D gene: -
V gene: TRBV10-2
CDR3 protein: CASSVGSMNTEAFF
CDR3 DNA: TGCGCCAGCAGTGTTGGGTCCATGAACACTGAAGCTTTCTTT

clone size: few
J gene: TRBJ2-5
D gene: -
V gene: TRBV5-1
CDR3 protein: CASSPGSQETQYF
CDR3 DNA: TGCGCCAGCAGCCCGGGGTCCCAAGAGACCCAGTACTTC

clone size: once
J gene: TRBJ2-3
D gene: -
V gene: TRBV7-2
CDR3 protein: CASSLARDTQYF
CDR3 DNA: TGTGCCAGCAGTCTAGCGCGGGATACGCAGTATTTT

clone size: -
J gene: TRBJ2-1
D gene: TRBD2
V gene: TRBV5-4
CDR3 protein: CASSWGHSTSGYNEQFF
CDR3 DNA: TGTGCCAGCAGCTGGGGACATTCGACTAGCGGCTACAATGAGCAGTTCTTC

clone size: -
J gene: TRBJ1-4
D gene: TRBD1
V gene: TRBV5-1
CDR3 protein: CASSFDRGDEKLFF
CDR3 DNA: TGCGCCAGCAGCTTCGACAGGGGGGATGAAAAACTGTTTTTT

clone size: -
J gene: TRBJ1-2
D gene: -
V gene: TRBV5-5
CDR3 protein: CASSLGAGYGYTF
CDR3 DNA: TGTGCCAGCAGCTTGGGTGCTGGCTATGGCTACACCTTC

clone size: -
J gene: TRBJ2-7
D gene: -
V gene: TRBV5-1
CDR3 protein: CASSPSGGRPYEQYF
CDR3 DNA: TGCGCCAGCAGCCCCTCTGGGGGGAGGCCCTACGAGCAGTACTTC

clone size: -
J gene: TRBJ2-1
D gene: -
V gene: TRBV11-2
CDR3 protein: CASSLVLARNEQFF
CDR3 DNA: TGTGCCAGCAGCTTAGTCCTAGCTCGGAATGAGCAGTTCTTC

clone size: -
J gene: TRBJ2-7
D gene: -
V gene: TRBV28
CDR3 protein: CASTSSSGTYSHEQYF
CDR3 DNA: TGTGCCAGCACCTCGTCGTCAGGGACGTACTCTCACGAGCAGTACTTC

clone size: -
J gene: TRBJ1-1
D gene: -
V gene: TRBV15
CDR3 protein: CATSSQIRGETEAFF
CDR3 DNA: TGTGCCACCAGCTCTCAGATTCGGGGCGAAACTGAAGCTTTCTTT

clone size: few
J gene: TRBJ1-4
D gene: -
V gene: TRBV18
CDR3 protein: CASSPPGRGNEKLFF
CDR3 DNA: TGTGCCAGCTCACCACCGGGACGGGGGAATGAAAAACTGTTTTTT

clone size: -
J gene: TRBJ2-3
D gene: -
V gene: TRBV7-6
CDR3 protein: CASSLEVVGHNSADTQYF
CDR3 DNA: TGTGCCAGCAGCTTAGAAGTAGTGGGGCACAACAGCGCAGATACGCAGTATTTT

clone size: -
J gene: TRBJ2-3
D gene: -
V gene: TRBV28
CDR3 protein: CASSLLRDPYFGARSDTQYF
CDR3 DNA: TGTGCCAGCAGTTTATTACGGGACCCTTATTTTGGAGCTCGATCAGATACGCAGTATTTT

clone size: -
J gene: TRBJ1-1
D gene: TRBD1
V gene: TRBV28
CDR3 protein: CASSLSFGRGRNTEAFF
CDR3 DNA: TGTGCCAGCAGTTTATCGTTTGGCAGGGGGCGAAACACTGAAGCTTTCTTT

clone size: -
J gene: TRBJ2-7
D gene: -
V gene: TRBV19
CDR3 protein: CASSPGQDKYEQYF
CDR3 DNA: TGTGCCAGTAGTCCAGGGCAGGACAAGTACGAGCAGTACTTC

clone size: -
J gene: TRBJ2-5
D gene: TRBD2
V gene: TRBV11-2
CDR3 protein: CASSHYLGSGRGETQYF
CDR3 DNA: TGTGCCAGCAGCCACTATCTAGGTAGCGGGAGGGGGGAGACCCAGTACTTC

clone size: -
J gene: TRBJ1-2
D gene: -
V gene: TRBV29-1
CDR3 protein: CSVGDGNYGYTF
CDR3 DNA: TGCAGCGTTGGGGACGGGAACTATGGCTACACCTTC